These 30 T cell receptor beta chains share one sample of origin, sequenced in a study of shared clonotypes between healthy human individuals. Libraries were prepared by immunoSEQ multiplex PCR; TCRdb keeps only in-frame clonotypes and omits some of them. The sample lists approximately 2.3 million clones, roughly 93% occurring once. Sequencing was done on a sample of naive CD4+ T cells from PBMCs. Subset noted: CD45RA+ positively selected. The receptors shown here come from a man aged 18 to 30 in good health. Some clones in this sample may be carry-over from other donors' samples.

The chain couples TRBV28 to TRBJ1-1; D might be TRBD1 (6 bases). The V gene lost 7 bases and the J gene lost 8 bases, with 14 bases spanning the gap. The CDR3 has 12 residues. Germline CDR1 reads MDHEN; CDR2 reads SYDVKM. CDR3 sequence (DNA): TGTGCCAGCACCCTACAGGGTATCGAAGCTTTCTTT. Protein sequence: CASTLQGIEAFF.

In this sample, this clone turned up once. The J gene is TRBJ2-7, the V gene TRBV4-2, with TRBD2 matching 8 bases. V trimming: 6 bases; J trimming: 1 base; junction bases outside the gene matches: 5. CDR1 and CDR2 (germline): LGHNA, YNFKEQ. This CDR3 has 14 amino acids. CDR3 DNA: TGTGCCAGCAGTAGGGCGGGAGGTTCCTACGAGCAGTACTTC. Residues: CASSRAGGSYEQYF.

This clone appeared a few times. J is TRBJ1-1 and V is TRBV7-9; D is unclear. The ends were cut back, 0 bases at V and 8 bases at J, with 4 bases in the middle. Germline V gene lookup returns CDR1 SEHNR and CDR2 FQNEAQ (reference sequence). The CDR3 extends over 11 amino acids. The CDR3 DNA is TGTGCCAGCAGCTTAGCCGGGGAAGCTTTCTTT. This sequence encodes CASSLAGEAFF.

The J gene is TRBJ1-5, the V gene TRBV27; D not certain. V lost 5 bases, J lost 3 bases, and 8 bases lay in between. Germline CDR1 MNHEY, CDR2 SMNVEV (reference sequence). The CDR3 is 13 amino acids. The CDR3 sequence is CASSPRYNQPQHF. The DNA for the CDR3 is TGTGCCAGCAGTCCTCGTTACAATCAGCCCCAGCATTTT.

The chain carries TRBV23-1 and TRBJ1-1; D perhaps matches TRBD1 (5 bases). TRBV23-1 carries the ORF label, with uncertain function. The CDR3 extends over 13 amino acids. V was clipped by 4 bases and J by 7 bases, with 13 bases between them. In DNA form, the CDR3 reads TGCGCCAGCAGTCCCGGGGGGAGAGGTGAAGCTTTCTTT. Amino acid sequence: CASSPGGRGEAFF.

This rearrangement joins TRBV18 to TRBJ2-7; TRBD1 aligns across 11 bases. V dropped 8 bases and J dropped 6; count of bases not matched to a gene: 6. The CDR3 runs 13 residues. CDR1 and CDR2 (germline): KGHSH, LQKENI. As DNA, the CDR3 is TGTGCCAGCAAGGGACAGGGGGTTTCCGAGCAGTACTTC. Translating gives CASKGQGVSEQYF.

The chain recombines TRBV10-2 with TRBJ2-1, with D possibly matching TRBD2 (5 bases). The germline V gene has CDR1 WSHSY and CDR2 SAAADI. With 7 bases removed from V and 0 bases from J, the gap between germline ends came to 16 bases. The CDR3 is 16 residues long. This chain's CDR3 is CASKEGLLSSYNEQFF. As DNA, the CDR3 is TGCGCCAGCAAAGAGGGCCTTTTGAGCTCCTACAATGAGCAGTTCTTC.

The chain joins TRBV6-5 to TRBJ2-7, with D possibly matching TRBD1 (6 bases). Germline V CDR1 and CDR2: MNHEY, SVGAGI. The germline V and J ends were trimmed by 4 bases and 0 bases, with 10 bases remaining between them. The CDR3 totals 14 residues. The CDR3 is CASSSRTASYEQYF. CDR3 nucleotides: TGTGCCAGCAGTTCGCGGACAGCCTCCTACGAGCAGTACTTC.

The genes are TRBV7-2 and TRBJ1-1; the D gene is possibly TRBD1 (5 bases). Trimming stripped 5 bases from V and 1 base from J, with 20 bases between. CDR1 SGHTA and CDR2 FQGNSA come from the germline V gene. The CDR3 sequence is 17 residues long. The CDR3 DNA reads as TGTGCCAGCAGCCCCCGAAGGTATGGAGGGACGAACACTGAAGCTTTCTTT. It specifies CASSPRRYGGTNTEAFF.

This chain connects TRBV2 to TRBJ2-7; 8 nucleotides match TRBD1. The CDR3 runs to 13 residues. Germline values: CDR1 SNHLY, CDR2 FYNNEI. The trim removed 6 bases at V and 5 bases at J, leaving 6 bases unmatched. The CDR3 nucleotides read TGTGCCAGCAGAAACGGACAGGGCCACGAGCAGTACTTC. It codes for CASRNGQGHEQYF.

With regard to this clone: At the DNA level, this CDR3 is encoded by other sequences in the same sample as well. This chain links TRBV9 with TRBJ2-5; D remains ambiguous. The V gene's germline CDR1 is SGDLS and CDR2 YYNGEE. The CDR3 length is 13 residues. V lost 2 bases to trimming and J lost 2 bases, with 7 bases between them. CDR3 in amino acids: CASSVGQQETQYF. CDR3 DNA: TGTGCCAGCAGCGTCGGCCAGCAAGAGACCCAGTACTTC.

This clone has just a few counts. This CDR3 is also generated by other DNA sequences in the sample. The chain carries TRBV9 and TRBJ1-1; 7 bases are shared with TRBD1. V lost 3 bases to trimming and J lost 2 bases; unmatched junction nucleotides: 1. The germline CDR1 and CDR2 sequences are SGDLS and YYNGEE. The CDR3 spans 13 residues. The CDR3 region is CASSGQGNTEAFF. The CDR3 DNA reads as TGTGCCAGCAGCGGACAGGGTAACACTGAAGCTTTCTTT.

The chain employs TRBV7-9 and TRBJ1-4, with 10 bases that match TRBD1. Germline-derived CDR1 and CDR2 are SEHNR and FQNEAQ (reference sequence). There are 15 residues in the CDR3. The V segment lost 3 bases and the J segment 6 bases; nucleotides outside the gene matches: 4. CDR3 DNA: TGTGCCAGCAGCTTGAGGACAGGGGGAGATGAAAAACTGTTTTTT. This translates into CASSLRTGGDEKLFF.

This clone was detected a few times. The V call is TRBV13, the J call TRBJ1-5, with D perhaps matching TRBD1 (5 bases). In germline, CDR1 is PRHDT, CDR2 FYEKMQ (reference sequence). This CDR3 is built from 12 residues. Trimming shortened V by 11 bases and J by 5 bases, and 13 bases separated the two germline ends. CDR3 in amino acids: CACRRGDQPQHF. CDR3 sequence (DNA): TGTGCCTGCCGGCGGGGGGATCAGCCCCAGCATTTT.

The chain joins TRBV28 to TRBJ2-7, with TRBD2 matching 10 bases. Trimming at V came to 7 bases and at J to 6 bases, leaving 12 bases not matched to a gene. CDR1 and CDR2 (germline): MDHEN, SYDVKM. The length of the CDR3 is 15 residues. CDR3 nucleotides: TGTGCCAGCACCCAGGGGTCTAGCGGGAGACCCGAGCAGTACTTC. Its translation: CASTQGSSGRPEQYF.

The chain joins TRBV27 to TRBJ2-5; 7 nucleotides line up with TRBD1. After removal of 6 bases from V and 7 bases from J, the junction contained 14 bases not matched to a gene. This CDR3 contains 15 residues. Germline loops: CDR1 MNHEY, CDR2 SMNVEV (reference sequence). The CDR3 region has the DNA TGTGCCAGCAGAGCCTCAGGACAGGTGGGTCGGACCCAGTACTTC. This sequence encodes CASRASGQVGRTQYF.

V is TRBV7-3 and J is TRBJ2-1; the D gene is possibly TRBD2 (5 bases). Trimming took 5 bases from V and 2 from J, leaving 10 bases between them. The V gene's germline CDR1 is SGHTA and CDR2 FQGTGA. The CDR3 totals 14 residues. As DNA, the CDR3 is TGTGCCAGCAGCATTGGAGGCCCCTACAATGAGCAGTTCTTC. Residues: CASSIGGPYNEQFF.

J is TRBJ1-1 and V is TRBV2; 8 bases fit TRBD1. J lost 5 bases, V lost 3 bases, and 5 bases had no gene match. The germline V gene encodes CDR1 SNHLY and CDR2 FYNNEI. The CDR3 loop spans 14 amino acids. The CDR3 spells CASSDPGGGTEAFF. For the CDR3, the DNA is TGTGCCAGCAGTGACCCAGGGGGCGGAACTGAAGCTTTCTTT. The full variable domain, its missing parts supplied by reference TRBV2 and TRBJ1-1, is EPEVTQTPSHQVTQMGQEVILRCVPISNHLYFYWYRQILGQKVEFLVSFYNNEISEKSEIFDDQFSVERPDGSNFTLKIRSTKLEDSAMYFCASSDPGGGTEAFFGQGTRLTVV.

The J gene is TRBJ1-2, the V gene TRBV6-6, with 9 bases fitting TRBD1. V was clipped by 6 bases and J by 13 bases; unmatched bases: 15. Per the germline V gene, CDR1 is MNHNY and CDR2 is SVGAGI (reference sequence). The CDR3 length is 14 residues. The chain's CDR3 is CASSLVPGQGLGTF. The CDR3 region has the DNA TGTGCCAGCAGCCTCGTCCCGGGACAGGGTCTGGGCACCTTC.

The V and J genes are TRBV29-1 and TRBJ2-7, with D perhaps TRBD1 (6 bases). The CDR3 has 12 residues. Germline-derived CDR1 and CDR2 are SQVTM and ANQGSEA. The germline V and J ends were trimmed by 4 bases and 4 bases, with 11 bases remaining between them. CDR3 amino acids: CSVGQEVYEQYF. As DNA, the CDR3 is TGCAGCGTTGGACAGGAGGTTTACGAGCAGTACTTC.

The V gene is TRBV5-1, the J gene TRBJ1-2; D possibly corresponds to TRBD1 (5 bases). The CDR3 sequence is 14 residues long. The ends were cut back, 5 bases at V and 6 bases at J, with 17 bases in the middle. Per the germline V gene, CDR1 is SGHRS and CDR2 is YFSETQ. The CDR3 nucleotides read TGCGCCAGCAGTGTCCAGGGACGTGCGGATGGCTACACCTTC. Residues: CASSVQGRADGYTF.

V and J are TRBV14 and TRBJ2-2, with 9 nucleotides matching TRBD2. There are 16 residues in the CDR3. CDR1 and CDR2 (germline): SGHDN, FVKESK. After removal of 1 base from V and 4 bases from J, the junction contained 4 bases not matched to a gene. The CDR3 reads CASSQGGLATTGELFF. The CDR3 DNA reads as TGTGCCAGCAGCCAAGGCGGACTAGCGACCACCGGGGAGCTGTTTTTT.

The genes are TRBV5-1 and TRBJ1-1; no definite D call. CDR1 is SGHRS, CDR2 YFSETQ, per germline. V lost 5 bases to trimming and J lost 6 bases, with 14 bases between them. The CDR3 loop spans 13 amino acids. CDR3 in amino acids: CASSQFPEAEAFF. DNA of the CDR3: TGCGCCAGCAGTCAGTTTCCCGAAGCTGAAGCTTTCTTT.

J is TRBJ2-7 and V is TRBV7-2; D is uncertain. The CDR3 has 12 amino acids. The germline V gene has CDR1 SGHTA and CDR2 FQGNSA. The V and J ends lost 3 bases and 6 bases respectively, with 9 bases between them. CDR3 sequence (DNA): TGTGCCAGCAGCTTTCTAGTAGGCGAGCAGTACTTC. This sequence encodes CASSFLVGEQYF.

The rearrangement links TRBV19 to TRBJ1-5; a weak D match, TRBD1 (5 bases). V lost 1 base to trimming and J lost 1 base, with 11 bases between them. The CDR3 contains 16 residues. Germline lookup yields CDR1 LNHDA and CDR2 SQIVND (reference sequence). The CDR3 spells CASSIVVGVSNQPQHF. The CDR3 nucleotides read TGTGCCAGTAGTATAGTGGTGGGGGTAAGCAATCAGCCCCAGCATTTT.

The chain has TRBV2 and TRBJ2-5; a possible D gene is TRBD2 (5 bases). With 11 bases removed from V and 4 bases from J, the gap between germline ends came to 17 bases. Germline CDR1 is SNHLY and CDR2 is FYNNEI. This CDR3 comprises 13 residues. The CDR3 reads CAGSREMTETQYF. In DNA form, the CDR3 reads TGTGCCGGGTCGAGGGAAATGACAGAGACCCAGTACTTC.

Details on this clone: Other nucleotide sequences from this sample produce the same CDR3. V gene TRBV6-6 combines with J gene TRBJ2-2, with D unresolved. The CDR3 is made up of 12 amino acids. The V gene lost 2 bases and the J gene lost 6 bases, with 4 bases spanning the gap. Germline-derived CDR1 and CDR2 are MNHNY and SVGAGI (reference sequence). CDR3: CASSYGPGELFF. CDR3 nucleotides: TGTGCCAGCAGTTACGGCCCCGGGGAGCTGTTTTTT.

The chain links TRBV13 to TRBJ2-1; tentatively, D is TRBD2 (5 bases). V was shortened by 5 bases and J by 10 bases, with 12 bases between the two germline ends. The germline V gene has CDR1 PRHDT and CDR2 FYEKMQ (reference sequence). There are 12 residues in the CDR3. CDR3 sequence (DNA): TGTGCCAGCAGCCCAAACCGGAGGGAGCAGTTCTTC. This sequence encodes CASSPNRREQFF.

The V call is TRBV27, the J call TRBJ2-3; tentatively, D is TRBD1 (5 bases). Germline CDR1 is MNHEY and CDR2 is SMNVEV (reference sequence). The CDR3 consists of 14 residues. Trimming left V 4 bases short and J 2 bases short, with 10 bases between. This CDR3 reads CASSWGGYTDTQYF. The DNA of the CDR3 is TGTGCCAGCAGTTGGGGCGGCTACACAGATACGCAGTATTTT.

This chain connects TRBV11-2 to TRBJ2-1, with TRBD2 matching over 10 bases. Germline V CDR1 and CDR2: SGHAT, FQNNGV. This CDR3 has 14 amino acids. The junction had 4 bases not matched to a gene; V was cut back by 6 bases and J by 5 bases. The CDR3 reads CASSPGLADNEQFF. CDR3 coding DNA: TGTGCCAGCAGTCCCGGACTAGCGGACAATGAGCAGTTCTTC.